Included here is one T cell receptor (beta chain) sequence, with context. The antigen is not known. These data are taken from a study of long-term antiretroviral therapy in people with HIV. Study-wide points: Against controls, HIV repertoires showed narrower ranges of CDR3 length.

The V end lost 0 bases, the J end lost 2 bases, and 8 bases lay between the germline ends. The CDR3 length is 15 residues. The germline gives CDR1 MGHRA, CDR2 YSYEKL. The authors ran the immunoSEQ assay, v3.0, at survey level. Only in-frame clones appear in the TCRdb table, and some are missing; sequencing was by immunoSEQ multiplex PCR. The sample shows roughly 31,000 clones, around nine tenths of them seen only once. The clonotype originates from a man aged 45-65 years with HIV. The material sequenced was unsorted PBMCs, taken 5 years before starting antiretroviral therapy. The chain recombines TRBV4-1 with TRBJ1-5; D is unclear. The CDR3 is CASSQDGQRNQPQHF. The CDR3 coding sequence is TGCGCCAGCAGCCAAGATGGGCAGCGCAATCAGCCCCAGCATTTT.